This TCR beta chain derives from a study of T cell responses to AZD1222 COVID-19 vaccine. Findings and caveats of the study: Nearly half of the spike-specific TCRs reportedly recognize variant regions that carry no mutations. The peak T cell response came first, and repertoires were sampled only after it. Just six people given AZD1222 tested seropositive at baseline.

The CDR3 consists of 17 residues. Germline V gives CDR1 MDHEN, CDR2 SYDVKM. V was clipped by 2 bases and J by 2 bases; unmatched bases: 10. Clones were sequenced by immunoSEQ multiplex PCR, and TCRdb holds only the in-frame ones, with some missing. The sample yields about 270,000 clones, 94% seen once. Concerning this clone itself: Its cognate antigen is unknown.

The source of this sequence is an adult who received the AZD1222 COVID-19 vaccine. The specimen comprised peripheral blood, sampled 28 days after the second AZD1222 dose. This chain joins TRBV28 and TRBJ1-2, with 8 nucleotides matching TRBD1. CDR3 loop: CASSLGFARQGNYGYTF. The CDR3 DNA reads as TGTGCCAGCAGTTTAGGTTTTGCTAGACAGGGGAACTATGGCTACACCTTC.